This is a list of T cell receptor beta chains from one sample in a study of beta chain features in type 1 diabetes. Assay: immunoSEQ multiplex PCR; the TCRdb copy retains only in-frame clones and omits some. The data show about 280,000 clones, around 16% seen once. Input material: naive CD4+ T cells from blood. The receptors were gathered from a man younger than 30 with type 1 diabetes. Each CDR3 is given with its conserved first and last residue. D genes are given only for firm matches. Clone sizes are given selectively: once, few, many, or a class where the clone is expanded.

J gene,D gene,clone size,V gene,CDR3 protein,CDR3 DNA
TRBJ2-7,TRBD1,few,TRBV7-9,CASSMGQGIHEQYF,TGTGCCAGCAGCATGGGACAGGGCATCCACGAGCAGTACTTC
TRBJ2-2,.,few,TRBV5-4,CASSPGRTNTGELFF,TGTGCCAGCAGCCCTGGGAGGACCAACACCGGGGAGCTGTTTTTT
TRBJ2-5,TRBD2,.,TRBV2,CASIRLAGQETQYF,TGTGCCAGCATTAGACTAGCGGGGCAAGAGACCCAGTACTTC
TRBJ2-3,.,few,TRBV6-1,CASSGGTYRGTQYF,TGTGCCAGCAGTGGGGGAACGTATCGGGGTACGCAGTATTTT
TRBJ2-1,TRBD2,.,TRBV11-3,CASSRTSINEQFF,TGTGCCAGCAGCAGGACTAGTATCAATGAGCAGTTCTTC
TRBJ2-5,.,.,TRBV4-2,CASSQDHGAGRAGETQYF,TGTGCCAGCAGCCAAGATCACGGGGCGGGACGGGCGGGGGAGACCCAGTACTTC
TRBJ1-4,.,.,TRBV28,CASTVQGSYEKLFF,TGTGCCAGCACTGTACAGGGATCGTATGAAAAACTGTTTTTT
TRBJ2-7,.,few,TRBV25-1,CASSELSGLEQYF,TGTGCCAGCAGTGAATTATCAGGGCTAGAGCAGTACTTC
TRBJ2-2,.,.,TRBV30,CAWSVNSNAGELFF,TGTGCCTGGAGTGTAAACAGCAACGCCGGGGAGCTGTTTTTT
TRBJ2-1,TRBD2,.,TRBV30,CAWRDLADSYNEQFF,TGTGCCTGGAGGGATCTAGCGGACTCCTACAATGAGCAGTTCTTC
TRBJ2-1,.,few,TRBV30,CAWGTVQQFF,TGTGCCTGGGGGACTGTTCAGCAGTTCTTC
TRBJ1-1,TRBD1,.,TRBV10-2,CASSLTGEYTEAFF,TGCGCCAGCAGTTTGACAGGGGAGTACACTGAAGCTTTCTTT
TRBJ2-1,TRBD2,.,TRBV6-5,CASRTSGGYNEQFF,TGTGCCAGCAGAACTAGCGGGGGGTACAATGAGCAGTTCTTC
TRBJ2-1,TRBD2,few,TRBV7-7,CASSAPGLAVNEQFF,TGTGCCAGCAGCGCACCGGGACTAGCGGTAAATGAGCAGTTCTTC
TRBJ1-5,.,few,TRBV4-3,CASSQDSHNQPQHF,TGCGCCAGCAGCCAAGATTCCCACAATCAGCCCCAGCATTTT
TRBJ2-3,TRBD2,few,TRBV4-1,CASRPLAGVSYTQYF,TGCGCCAGCAGACCCTTAGCGGGAGTGTCGTATACGCAGTATTTT
TRBJ2-2,.,few,TRBV2,CASSARPPGAGELFF,TGTGCCAGCAGCGCCAGACCGCCAGGGGCCGGGGAGCTGTTTTTT
TRBJ1-5,TRBD1,.,TRBV19,CASSTGTGVQPQHF,TGTGCCAGTAGTACCGGGACAGGGGTTCAGCCCCAGCATTTT
TRBJ2-2,.,.,TRBV5-1,CASSFFTSPLSGELFF,TGCGCCAGCAGCTTTTTCACTTCCCCTCTGAGTGGGGAGCTGTTTTTT
TRBJ2-1,.,.,TRBV9,CASSRDSYNEQFF,TGTGCCAGCAGCAGAGACAGTTACAATGAGCAGTTCTTC
TRBJ2-7,.,.,TRBV5-1,CASSTDFYEQYF,TGCGCCAGCAGCACCGACTTCTACGAGCAGTACTTC
TRBJ1-6,TRBD1,few,TRBV9,CASSTGGRPLHF,TGTGCCAGCAGCACAGGGGGTAGACCCCTCCACTTT
TRBJ1-2,TRBD1,few,TRBV7-2,CASSLTGTGGYGYTF,TGTGCCAGCAGCCTTACCGGGACAGGGGGCTATGGCTACACCTTC
TRBJ2-7,.,few,TRBV7-9,CASTVGHRENYEQYF,TGTGCCAGCACTGTCGGTCACAGGGAAAACTACGAGCAGTACTTC
TRBJ1-2,TRBD1,.,TRBV19,CASSRLDRGYGYTF,TGTGCCAGTTCTCGGTTGGACAGGGGCTATGGCTACACCTTC
TRBJ2-4,.,.,TRBV11-2,CASSLALGGALNIQYF,TGTGCCAGCAGCTTAGCTCTCGGAGGGGCTTTGAACATTCAGTACTTC
TRBJ2-1,TRBD2,few,TRBV6-5,CASSYTLAGVYEQFF,TGTGCCAGCAGTTACACTCTAGCGGGAGTATATGAGCAGTTCTTC
TRBJ2-3,TRBD2,.,TRBV4-2,CASSQDRGTSLFGTDTQYF,TGTGCCAGCAGCCAAGATAGGGGGACTAGTCTCTTCGGCACAGATACGCAGTATTTT
TRBJ2-2,TRBD2,few,TRBV5-1,CASSPRGGRNTGELFF,TGCGCCAGCAGCCCCCGGGGCGGGAGGAACACCGGGGAGCTGTTTTTT
TRBJ2-5,.,few,TRBV5-1,CASSLGQGQETQYF,TGCGCCAGCAGCTTGGGGCAGGGTCAGGAGACCCAGTACTTC
TRBJ2-5,.,few,TRBV9,CASSVGTRREETQYF,TGTGCCAGCAGCGTAGGCACTCGTCGCGAAGAGACCCAGTACTTC
TRBJ1-6,.,.,TRBV18,CASSPTPSPDRNNSPLHF,TGTGCCAGCTCACCGACCCCGTCACCGGACAGAAATAATTCACCCCTCCACTTT
TRBJ2-7,.,few,TRBV30,CAWSVYYEQYF,TGTGCCTGGAGTGTATATTACGAGCAGTACTTC
TRBJ2-7,TRBD2,few,TRBV2,CASSPSGSEEQYF,TGTGCCAGCAGCCCTAGCGGGAGTGAAGAGCAGTACTTC
TRBJ2-7,.,few,TRBV7-9,CASSFSRYSYEQYF,TGTGCCAGCAGCTTCAGCAGGTATTCCTACGAGCAGTACTTC
TRBJ1-1,.,few,TRBV30,CAWSPPPWGDTEAFF,TGTGCCTGGAGTCCCCCCCCGTGGGGGGACACTGAAGCTTTCTTT
TRBJ1-5,TRBD1,.,TRBV2,CASREVDRGDQPQHF,TGTGCCAGCAGGGAGGTGGACAGGGGAGATCAGCCCCAGCATTTT
TRBJ1-5,TRBD1,.,TRBV19,CASTPGQGSQPQHF,TGTGCCAGTACCCCCGGACAGGGAAGTCAGCCCCAGCATTTT
TRBJ1-1,.,.,TRBV6-5,CASTPYVTNTEAFF,TGTGCCAGCACCCCCTACGTCACGAACACTGAAGCTTTCTTT
TRBJ1-1,.,few,TRBV25-1,CASSESGGLGTEAFF,TGTGCCAGCAGTGAATCTGGAGGGCTGGGCACTGAAGCTTTCTTT
TRBJ1-2,.,.,TRBV5-1,CASSLGGLAAPNYGYTF,TGCGCCAGCAGCTTAGGAGGTCTGGCGGCACCCAACTATGGCTACACCTTC
TRBJ2-3,TRBD2,.,TRBV7-9,CASSLVLLAGPDTQYF,TGTGCCAGCAGCTTAGTACTCCTAGCGGGGCCAGATACGCAGTATTTT
TRBJ2-7,TRBD1,few,TRBV5-4,CASSLVGTANEQYF,TGTGCCAGCAGCTTGGTCGGGACAGCTAACGAGCAGTACTTC
TRBJ2-3,TRBD2,.,TRBV7-2,CASSLLLAESTDTQYF,TGTGCCAGCAGCTTATTACTAGCGGAAAGCACAGATACGCAGTATTTT
TRBJ2-5,.,.,TRBV14,CASSQNVYSGQETQYF,TGTGCCAGCAGCCAAAACGTGTACTCAGGTCAAGAGACCCAGTACTTC
TRBJ1-4,TRBD1,few,TRBV7-9,CASSKGQGGEKLFF,TGTGCCAGCAGCAAGGGACAGGGGGGAGAAAAACTGTTTTTT
TRBJ1-5,.,.,TRBV2,CASSAEGLSQPQHF,TGTGCCAGCAGTGCGGAGGGGCTCAGTCAGCCCCAGCATTTT
TRBJ1-2,TRBD1,few,TRBV28,CASSDGQGAGGYTF,TGTGCCAGCAGTGATGGACAGGGGGCGGGTGGCTACACCTTC
TRBJ1-1,.,.,TRBV28,CASSVPEAYTEAFF,TGTGCCAGCAGCGTTCCAGAAGCGTACACTGAAGCTTTCTTT
TRBJ1-4,.,.,TRBV7-9,CASSLARQATNEKLFF,TGTGCCAGCAGCTTAGCCCGACAGGCAACTAATGAAAAACTGTTTTTT
TRBJ2-7,TRBD2,once,TRBV11-2,CASSPGLVREQYF,TGTGCCAGCAGCCCCGGACTAGTTCGGGAGCAGTACTTC
TRBJ2-3,TRBD2,.,TRBV11-2,CASSFGTSGGRNTQYF,TGTGCCAGCAGCTTCGGGACTAGCGGCGGGCGGAATACGCAGTATTTT